Listed below are T cell receptor beta chains from one sample, sequenced in a study of blood T cell repertoires in COVID-19. TCRdb's copy holds only in-frame clones and misses some; the assay was immunoSEQ multiplex PCR. The profile shows 110,000 to 150,000 clones, around nine tenths of them singletons. The specimen was peripheral blood. Source of these receptors: a woman aged 40 to 49 with acute or convalescent COVID-19. CDR3s include the opening cysteine and the closing phenylalanine or tryptophan. D genes are given only for firm matches. The size of a clone is reported for some rows only, either as once, few or many, or as a class for expanded clones.

once	TRBJ2-1	TRBV5-1	TRBD2	CASSLLAGDYNEQFF	TGCGCCAGCAGCTTACTAGCGGGAGACTACAATGAGCAGTTCTTC
.	TRBJ1-4	TRBV27	.	CASSPTGFMGKLFF	TGTGCCAGCAGCCCCACAGGGTTTATGGGGAAACTGTTTTTT
.	TRBJ2-5	TRBV7-9	.	CATSSQETQYF	TGTGCCACGTCCTCGCAGGAGACCCAGTACTTC
.	TRBJ2-2	TRBV6-5	TRBD2	CASGVRLAGTGELFF	TGTGCCAGCGGGGTTCGGCTAGCGGGGACCGGGGAGCTGTTTTTT
.	TRBJ1-2	TRBV4-1	.	CASSQSLGQTYGYTF	TGCGCCAGCAGCCAGTCATTAGGACAGACCTATGGCTACACCTTC
.	TRBJ2-1	TRBV4-2	.	CASSQDGAYNEQFF	TGTGCCAGCAGCCAAGACGGAGCCTACAATGAGCAGTTCTTC
.	TRBJ1-1	TRBV7-9	TRBD1	CASSRGQAEAFF	TGTGCCAGCAGCCGGGGACAGGCTGAAGCTTTCTTT
.	TRBJ2-2	TRBV19	TRBD2	CASGLAGRTGELFF	TGTGCCAGTGGACTAGCGGGAAGGACCGGGGAGCTGTTTTTT
.	TRBJ2-1	TRBV7-2	.	CASSPRGRDPNEQFF	TGTGCCAGCAGCCCCCGCGGGCGGGACCCCAATGAGCAGTTCTTC
.	TRBJ1-1	TRBV7-9	.	CASSPAQGFGRTEAFF	TGTGCCAGCAGCCCGGCGCAGGGGTTTGGACGAACTGAAGCTTTCTTT
.	TRBJ2-7	TRBV2	.	CASSPQVNSEQYF	TGTGCCAGCAGCCCCCAGGTGAATTCGGAGCAGTACTTC
.	TRBJ1-2	TRBV2	.	CASSPDSLYGYTF	TGTGCCAGCAGTCCGGACAGTCTCTATGGCTACACCTTC